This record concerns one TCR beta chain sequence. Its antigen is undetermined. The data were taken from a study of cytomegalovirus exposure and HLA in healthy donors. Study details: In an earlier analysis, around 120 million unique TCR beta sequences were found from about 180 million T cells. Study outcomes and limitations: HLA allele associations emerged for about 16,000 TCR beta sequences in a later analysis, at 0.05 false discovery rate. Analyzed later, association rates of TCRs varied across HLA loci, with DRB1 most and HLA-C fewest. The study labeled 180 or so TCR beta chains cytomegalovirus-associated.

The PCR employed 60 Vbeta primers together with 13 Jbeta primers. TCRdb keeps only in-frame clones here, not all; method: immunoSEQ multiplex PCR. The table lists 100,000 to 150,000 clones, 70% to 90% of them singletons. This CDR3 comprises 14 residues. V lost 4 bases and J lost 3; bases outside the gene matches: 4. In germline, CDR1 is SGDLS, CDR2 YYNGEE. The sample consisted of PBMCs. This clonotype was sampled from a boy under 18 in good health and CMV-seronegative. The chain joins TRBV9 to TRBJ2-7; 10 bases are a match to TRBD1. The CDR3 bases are TGTGCCAGCAGCTACCGGGACAGGGGCTACGAGCAGTACTTC. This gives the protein CASSYRDRGYEQYF.